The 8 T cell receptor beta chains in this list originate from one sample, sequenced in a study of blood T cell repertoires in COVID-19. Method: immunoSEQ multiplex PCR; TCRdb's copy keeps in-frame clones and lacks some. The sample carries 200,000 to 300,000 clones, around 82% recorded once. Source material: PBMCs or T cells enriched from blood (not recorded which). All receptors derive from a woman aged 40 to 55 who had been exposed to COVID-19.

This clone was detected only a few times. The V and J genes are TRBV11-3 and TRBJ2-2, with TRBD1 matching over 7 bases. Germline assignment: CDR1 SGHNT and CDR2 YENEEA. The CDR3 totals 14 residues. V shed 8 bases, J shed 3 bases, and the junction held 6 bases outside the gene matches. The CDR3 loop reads CASYRDSHTGELFF. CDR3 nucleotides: TGTGCCAGCTACCGGGACAGTCACACCGGGGAGCTGTTTTTT.

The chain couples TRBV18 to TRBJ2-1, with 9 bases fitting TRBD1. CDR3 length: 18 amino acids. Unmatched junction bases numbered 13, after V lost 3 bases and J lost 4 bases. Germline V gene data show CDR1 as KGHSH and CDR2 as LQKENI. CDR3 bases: TGTGCCAGCTCACCCAGGACAGGGGCCAACCTCTATTACAATGAGCAGTTCTTC. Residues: CASSPRTGANLYYNEQFF.

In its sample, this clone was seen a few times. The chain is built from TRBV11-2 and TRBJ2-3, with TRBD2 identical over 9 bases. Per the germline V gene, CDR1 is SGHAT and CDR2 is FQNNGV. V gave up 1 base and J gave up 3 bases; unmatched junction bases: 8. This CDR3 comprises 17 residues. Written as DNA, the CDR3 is TGTGCCAGCAGCTTAGGGCGACGCGGGGGGGCAACAGATACGCAGTATTTT. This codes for CASSLGRRGGATDTQYF.

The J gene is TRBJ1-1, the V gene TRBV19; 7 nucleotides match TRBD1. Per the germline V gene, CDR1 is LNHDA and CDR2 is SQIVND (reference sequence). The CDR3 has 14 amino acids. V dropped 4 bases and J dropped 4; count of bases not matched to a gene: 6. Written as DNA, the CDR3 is TGTGCCAGTAGTACTGCCGGGACAGTCACTGAAGCTTTCTTT. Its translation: CASSTAGTVTEAFF.

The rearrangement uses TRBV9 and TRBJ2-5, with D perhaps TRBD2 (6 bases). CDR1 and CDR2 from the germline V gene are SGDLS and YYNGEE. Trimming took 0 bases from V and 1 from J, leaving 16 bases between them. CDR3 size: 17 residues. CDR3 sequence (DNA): TGTGCCAGCAGCGTAGGGGTAGCGGCCGACCTCCAAGAGACCCAGTACTTC. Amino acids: CASSVGVAADLQETQYF.

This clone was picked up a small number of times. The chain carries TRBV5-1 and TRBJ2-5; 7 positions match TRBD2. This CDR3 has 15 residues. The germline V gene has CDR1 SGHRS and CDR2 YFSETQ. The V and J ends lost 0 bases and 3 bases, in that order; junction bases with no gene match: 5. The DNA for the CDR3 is TGCGCCAGCAGCTTGGCCCCGGGGGGAGAAGAGACCCAGTACTTC. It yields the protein CASSLAPGGEETQYF.

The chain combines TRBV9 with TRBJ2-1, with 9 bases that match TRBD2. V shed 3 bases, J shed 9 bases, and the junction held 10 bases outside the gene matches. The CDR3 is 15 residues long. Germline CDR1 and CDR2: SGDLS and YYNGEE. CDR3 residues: CASSATGTSSPEQFF. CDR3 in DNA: TGTGCCAGCAGCGCGACCGGGACTAGCTCTCCTGAGCAGTTCTTC.

The CDR3 protein is CASSPGQATPSFATNEKLFF. The DNA for the CDR3 is TGCGCCAGCAGCCCTGGACAGGCCACCCCGTCATTTGCAACTAATGAAAAACTGTTTTTT. The J gene is TRBJ1-4, the V gene TRBV5-1; 7 nucleotides match TRBD1. The CDR3 extends over 20 amino acids. From germline, CDR1 is SGHRS and CDR2 YFSETQ. V trimming: 4 bases; J trimming: 0 bases; junction bases outside the gene matches: 18.